This passage covers 6 T cell receptor beta chains from one sample sequenced in a study of neurological immune-mediated disorders. TCRdb ran MiXCR on the 5' RACE reads and lists one entry per CDR3 protein. The sample consists of more than 30,000 distinct CDR3 sequences, over 4% of them appearing once. What was sequenced was PBMCs. The receptors stem from a young man in good health.

This chain connects TRBV6-1 to TRBJ2-7; the D gene is possibly TRBD2 (6 bases). The germline V gene has CDR1 MNHNS and CDR2 SASEGT. This CDR3 contains 11 residues. V gave up 7 bases and J gave up 4 bases, with 8 bases separating them. CDR3 region: CASTGGYEQYF. Written as DNA, the CDR3 is TGTGCCAGCACAGGAGGGTACGAGCAGTACTTC.

V usage is TRBV25-1 and J usage is TRBJ2-2; weak D call: TRBD2 (5 bases). CDR1 is MGHDK and CDR2 is SYGVNS in the germline V gene. V lost 4 bases, J lost 1 base, and 16 bases lay in between. CDR3 length equals 17 residues. The CDR3: CASSGVRDGENTGELFF. The CDR3 bases are TGTGCCAGCAGTGGGGTTCGAGACGGGGAGAACACCGGGGAGCTGTTTTTT.

This clonotype was found many times. This rearrangement joins TRBV19 to TRBJ2-7, with D uncertain. The CDR3 extends over 13 amino acids. Trimming shortened V by 3 bases and J by 7 bases, and 13 bases separated the two germline ends. Germline CDR1 LNHDA, CDR2 SQIVND (reference sequence). CDR3 DNA sequence: TGTGCCAGTAGTATTTTGGCTTCGACTGAGCAGTACTTC. As protein: CASSILASTEQYF. Combining the CDR3 with reference TRBV19 and TRBJ2-7 gives the whole variable domain DGGITQSPKYLFRKEGQNVTLSCEQNLNHDAMYWYRQDPGQGLRLIYYSQIVNDFQKGDIAEGYSVSREKKESFPLTVTSAQKNPTAFYLCASSILASTEQYFGPGTRLTVT.

J is TRBJ1-2 and V is TRBV3-1; unclear D gene. The CDR3 loop spans 12 amino acids. V was cut by 2 bases and J by 7 bases, with 8 bases left in between. Germline V gene lookup returns CDR1 LGHDT and CDR2 YNNKEL (reference sequence). The CDR3 sequence: CASSQTWSGYTF. The CDR3, as DNA: TGTGCCAGCAGCCAAACATGGTCTGGCTACACCTTC.

There are many counts of this clonotype. At one boundary the junction diverges from the germline segment, which might be a read error. This sequence joins TRBV7-9 and TRBJ1-3; D is uncertain. Germline V gene data show CDR1 as SEHNR and CDR2 as FQNEAQ (reference sequence). This CDR3 has 14 residues. DNA for the CDR3: TGTGCCAGCGGCTTATGGAGCTCTGGAAACACCATATATTTT. Amino acid sequence: CASGLWSSGNTIYF.

In this sample, this clonotype turned up many times. The chain carries TRBV6-6 and TRBJ2-2, with TRBD1 identical over 11 bases. Germline V gene sequence: CDR1 MNHNY, CDR2 SVGAGI (reference sequence). V was pared by 2 bases and J by 6 bases, with 5 bases of the junction left unmatched. The CDR3 has 16 amino acids. CDR3 sequence reads: CASSYTGQGGAGELFF. In DNA form, the CDR3 reads TGTGCCAGCAGTTACACGGGACAGGGGGGAGCCGGGGAGCTGTTTTTT.